The 9 T cell receptor beta chains below come from one sample, sequenced in a study of cytotoxic CD8 clonotypes in ibrutinib-treated CLL. The protocol was immunoSEQ multiplex PCR, while the TCRdb copy is restricted to in-frame clones and leaves out a portion. The sample carries around 330,000 clones, 67% recorded once. The sample here was PBMCs, taken after 36 months of ibrutinib treatment. The receptors come from a human donor with chronic lymphocytic leukemia.

The V gene is TRBV9, the J gene TRBJ1-2; D is unresolved. The germline gives CDR1 SGDLS, CDR2 YYNGEE. Trimming took 1 base from V and 8 from J, leaving 9 bases between them. This CDR3 has 12 residues. The CDR3, as DNA: TGTGCCAGCAGCGTATCCGGGTTGGGCTACACCTTC. It translates to CASSVSGLGYTF.

This chain connects TRBV19 to TRBJ2-1; D unclear. Germline loops: CDR1 LNHDA, CDR2 SQIVND (reference sequence). The CDR3 is made up of 15 amino acids. Trimming cost V 3 bases and J 0 bases, with 9 bases left between them. The CDR3 nucleotides are TGTGCCAGTAGTATTTTGCGGAGCTCCTACAATGAGCAGTTCTTC. Amino acids: CASSILRSSYNEQFF. The complete variable domain, with remaining parts taken from reference TRBV19 and TRBJ2-1, reads DGGITQSPKYLFRKEGQNVTLSCEQNLNHDAMYWYRQDPGQGLRLIYYSQIVNDFQKGDIAEGYSVSREKKESFPLTVTSAQKNPTAFYLCASSILRSSYNEQFFGPGTRLTVL.

V gene TRBV5-4 combines with J gene TRBJ1-2; no clear D gene. The ends were cut back, 0 bases at V and 2 bases at J, with 11 bases in the middle. Germline-derived CDR1 and CDR2 are SGHNT and YYREEE (reference sequence). There are 15 residues in the CDR3. The CDR3 DNA is TGTGCCAGCAGCTTGGAACTAAGTCGGAACTATGGCTACACCTTC. Amino acids: CASSLELSRNYGYTF.

The chain has TRBV5-1 and TRBJ2-7, with D unclear. Trimming removed 4 bases from V and 2 bases from J, with 7 bases in between. Germline V CDR1 and CDR2: SGHRS, YFSETQ. The CDR3 totals 12 residues. The chain's CDR3 is CASSADPYEQYF. In DNA, the CDR3 is TGCGCCAGCAGCGCGGACCCCTACGAGCAGTACTTC.

This rearrangement joins TRBV5-1 to TRBJ1-4; 7 nucleotides line up with TRBD1. V dropped 0 bases and J dropped 11; count of bases not matched to a gene: 10. This CDR3 spans 15 amino acids. The germline V gene encodes CDR1 SGHRS and CDR2 YFSETQ. CDR3 in amino acids: CASSLAGGGSWKLFF. The DNA of the CDR3 is TGCGCCAGCAGCTTGGCAGGGGGGGGGTCGTGGAAACTGTTTTTT.

V and J are TRBV2 and TRBJ2-7; D gene ambiguous. From germline, CDR1 is SNHLY and CDR2 FYNNEI. V was shortened by 4 bases and J by 4 bases, with 8 bases between the two germline ends. The CDR3 loop spans 12 amino acids. The CDR3 is CASSALGYEQYF. CDR3 bases: TGTGCCAGCAGTGCTTTGGGTTACGAGCAGTACTTC.

CDR3 residues: CASRSGGGETQYF. CDR3 nucleotide sequence: TGTGCCAGCAGAAGCGGGGGGGGAGAGACCCAGTACTTC. The chain joins TRBV6-6 to TRBJ2-5; the match to TRBD2 covers 10 bases. Germline V gene sequence: CDR1 MNHNY, CDR2 SVGAGI (reference sequence). This CDR3 is 13 amino acids long. V lost 6 bases and J lost 4; bases outside the gene matches: 2.

The CDR3 spells CASSPSGVSPLHF. CDR3 in DNA: TGTGCCAGCAGCCCCTCAGGGGTTTCACCCCTCCACTTT. The chain recombines TRBV7-9 with TRBJ1-6, with a tentative D call TRBD1 (6 bases). The CDR3 consists of 13 residues. The V end was cut by 5 bases, the J end by 9 bases, with 11 bases between. Germline V lookup: CDR1 SEHNR, CDR2 FQNEAQ (reference sequence).

This chain joins TRBV5-1 and TRBJ2-1; 9 bases line up with TRBD2. There are 18 residues in the CDR3. The V segment lost 0 bases and the J segment 7 bases; nucleotides outside the gene matches: 14. Germline V gives CDR1 SGHRS, CDR2 YFSETQ. The CDR3 region has the DNA TGCGCCAGCAGCTTGGTCCCGGCCCGTGCGGGAGGGGGTAATGAGCAGTTCTTC. As protein: CASSLVPARAGGGNEQFF.